This T cell receptor (beta chain) was captured in a study of blood T cell repertoires in COVID-19. Study overall: PBMCs, B-cell-depleted T cells, or T cells were the source of the cDNA or gDNA that made up the material.

The CDR3 is 17 amino acids. Per germline, CDR1 PRHDT and CDR2 FYEKMQ (reference sequence). J was trimmed by 0 bases and V by 3 bases; bases with no gene match: 2. Original data processing: How many nucleated cells were present was estimated from reference gene primer amplification. Sequencing used immunoSEQ multiplex PCR; TCRdb keeps in-frame clones, though not all of them. The V and J calls and clone size come from that table; D and trimming were worked out from the DNA. The data show 200,000 to 300,000 clones, about 89% seen once. The rearrangement joins TRBV13 to TRBJ2-3, with 14 bases identical to TRBD2. This receptor was taken from a man in his forties who had recovered from COVID-19. Sequencing input: peripheral blood. The CDR3 reads CASSLTSGGVSTDTQYF. The CDR3 coding sequence is TGTGCCAGCAGCTTGACTAGCGGGGGGGTTAGCACAGATACGCAGTATTTT. The full variable domain, in which reference TRBV13 and TRBJ2-3 provide the parts outside the CDR3, is AAGVIQSPRHLIKEKRETATLKCYPIPRHDTVYWYQQGPGQDPQFLISFYEKMQSDKGSIPDRFSAQQFSDYHSELNMSSLELGDSALYFCASSLTSGGVSTDTQYFGPGTRLTVL.